These 17 T cell receptor beta chains were all obtained from the same sample, sequenced in a study of blood T cell repertoires in COVID-19. Data came from immunoSEQ multiplex PCR; TCRdb stores just in-frame clones and leaves some out. The sample lists about 81,000 clones; roughly 78% were seen once. Sequencing was performed on peripheral blood. All receptors derive from a human donor in a cohort sampled during active COVID-19.

V usage is TRBV7-2 and J usage is TRBJ1-2; no reliable D call. V gave up 4 bases and J gave up 3 bases, with 9 bases separating them. The V gene's germline CDR1 is SGHTA and CDR2 FQGNSA. The CDR3 is 13 amino acids. CDR3 region: CASSSGADYGYTF. Written as DNA, the CDR3 is TGTGCCAGCAGCTCGGGTGCTGACTATGGCTACACCTTC.

V and J are TRBV9 and TRBJ1-1, with TRBD1 matching 10 bases. In germline, CDR1 is SGDLS, CDR2 YYNGEE. The CDR3 extends over 16 amino acids. The junction had 5 bases not matched to a gene; V was cut back by 0 bases and J by 3 bases. The CDR3 sequence: CASSVAKGTGDTEAFF. The DNA of the CDR3 is TGTGCCAGCAGCGTAGCTAAGGGGACAGGGGACACTGAAGCTTTCTTT.

The J gene is TRBJ2-7, the V gene TRBV11-2; D is perhaps TRBD1 (6 bases). The CDR3 spans 14 residues. Germline CDR1 reads SGHAT; CDR2 reads FQNNGV. V was shortened by 1 base and J by 3 bases, with 10 bases between the two germline ends. The CDR3 here is CASSLGGQLYEQYF. In DNA, the CDR3 is TGTGCCAGCAGCTTAGGCGGACAGCTCTACGAGCAGTACTTC.

The gene calls are TRBV11-3 and TRBJ2-7; 11 nucleotides match TRBD2. The CDR3 sequence is 20 residues long. Germline loops: CDR1 SGHNT, CDR2 YENEEA. V was pared by 3 bases and J by 0 bases, with 16 bases of the junction left unmatched. The CDR3 sequence: CASSFREGGLAASSSYEQYF. DNA for the CDR3: TGTGCCAGCAGCTTCAGGGAGGGGGGACTAGCGGCCTCGAGCTCCTACGAGCAGTACTTC.

CDR3 sequence reads: CASSPPSYKGEHGYTF. In DNA form, the CDR3 reads TGTGCCAGCTCACCACCGTCTTATAAGGGAGAGCATGGCTACACCTTC. The gene calls are TRBV18 and TRBJ1-2, with D hard to call. This CDR3 comprises 16 residues. Trimming stripped 0 bases from V and 6 bases from J, with 17 bases between. Germline V gene data show CDR1 as KGHSH and CDR2 as LQKENI.

J is TRBJ1-4 and V is TRBV6-5; D possibly corresponds to TRBD1 (6 bases). Germline V gives CDR1 MNHEY, CDR2 SVGAGI. The CDR3 consists of 16 residues. V dropped 0 bases and J dropped 9 bases, with 17 bases sitting between them. Here the CDR3 reads CASSYSGGQRDQKLFF. The CDR3 DNA reads TGTGCCAGCAGTTACTCAGGAGGACAGAGGGATCAAAAACTGTTTTTT.

This chain connects TRBV18 to TRBJ2-5; TRBD2 matches at 13 bases. The CDR3 runs 16 residues. After removal of 5 bases from V and 4 bases from J, the junction contained 7 bases not matched to a gene. Germline CDR1 is KGHSH and CDR2 is LQKENI. CDR3 protein: CASSAGLAGSGETQYF. The CDR3 region has the DNA TGTGCCAGCTCAGCGGGACTAGCGGGGTCTGGAGAGACCCAGTACTTC.

The chain recombines TRBV21-1 with TRBJ2-7; the table gives TRBD1 as D, unverified against the DNA. TRBV21-1 is an annotated pseudogene. This CDR3 is built from 15 residues. The CDR3 nucleotides read TGTGCCAGCAGCAACCAGTCGACAGCCCGGGCGAGCAGTAACTTC. It encodes CASSNQSTARASSNF.

The rearrangement joins TRBV10-3 to TRBJ1-4, with D perhaps TRBD1 (6 bases). Per germline, CDR1 ENHRY and CDR2 SYGVKD. Trimming pared 4 bases from V and 5 bases from J, leaving 8 bases between. This CDR3 comprises 13 residues. The CDR3 DNA sequence: TGTGCCATCAGTGGGGACACAAATGAAAAACTGTTTTTT. Its protein product is CAISGDTNEKLFF.

CDR3 loop: CASTRQGGSGHQPQHF. CDR3 nucleotides: TGTGCCAGTACTAGACAGGGGGGAAGCGGACATCAGCCCCAGCATTTT. The chain has TRBV19 and TRBJ1-5; 9 positions match TRBD1. The CDR3 length is 16 residues. Germline trimming cut 7 bases from V and 5 bases from J; bases unmatched to any gene: 12. Germline loops: CDR1 LNHDA, CDR2 SQIVND (reference sequence). Supplemented by reference TRBV19 and TRBJ1-5, the full variable domain reads DGGITQSPKYLFRKEGQNVTLSCEQNLNHDAMYWYRQDPGQGLRLIYYSQIVNDFQKGDIAEGYSVSREKKESFPLTVTSAQKNPTAFYLCASTRQGGSGHQPQHFGDGTRLSIL.

This clone came up a few times. This sequence joins TRBV11-2 and TRBJ2-2, with 8 bases matching TRBD2. With 6 bases clipped from V and 6 bases from J, the junction kept 12 bases outside the gene matches. The germline V gene has CDR1 SGHAT and CDR2 FQNNGV. The CDR3 consists of 16 residues. This CDR3 is CASRRPGLGGPGELFF. DNA for the CDR3: TGTGCCAGCAGACGGCCGGGACTAGGAGGCCCCGGGGAGCTGTTTTTT.

CDR3 in amino acids: CASATSGGPGNTIYF. In DNA, the CDR3 is TGCGCCAGTGCCACTTCAGGGGGCCCCGGAAACACCATATATTTT. This chain links TRBV5-1 with TRBJ1-3, with TRBD1 identical over 8 bases. CDR3 length: 15 residues. The germline CDR1 and CDR2 sequences are SGHRS and YFSETQ. Unmatched junction bases numbered 11, after V lost 8 bases and J lost 4 bases.

The rearrangement joins TRBV4-3 to TRBJ1-4; TRBD1 matches 7 bases. CDR3 size: 16 residues. The germline V gene has CDR1 LGHNA and CDR2 YSLEER. V was clipped by 0 bases and J by 6 bases; unmatched bases: 7. The CDR3 DNA sequence: TGCGCCAGCAGCCAAGATTCGAGGGGGCTACATGAAAAACTGTTTTTT. It is translated as CASSQDSRGLHEKLFF.

The chain has TRBV7-8 and TRBJ1-4; D is perhaps TRBD1 (5 bases). The CDR3 length is 13 residues. Germline V gene data show CDR1 as SGHVS and CDR2 as FQNEAQ. The V end lost 9 bases, the J end lost 3 bases, and 11 bases lay between the germline ends. CDR3 nucleotides: TGTGCCAGTGGGGCCGTATCTAATGAAAAACTGTTTTTT. This codes for CASGAVSNEKLFF.

This clone was detected only a few times. V is TRBV7-2 and J is TRBJ2-7; D unclear. The germline CDR1 and CDR2 sequences are SGHTA and FQGNSA. The CDR3 runs to 14 residues. V dropped 5 bases and J dropped 0 bases, with 11 bases sitting between them. CDR3 nucleotide sequence: TGTGCCAGCAGCCCCGATTCAGGCTCCTACGAGCAGTACTTC. Encoded protein: CASSPDSGSYEQYF.

The CDR3 is CASSQDRAAGGSQPQHF. The CDR3 nucleotides are TGCGCCAGCAGCCAAGATCGGGCGGCAGGGGGATCTCAGCCCCAGCATTTT. The V gene is TRBV4-1, the J gene TRBJ1-5; 7 bases line up with TRBD1. The CDR3 loop spans 17 amino acids. The junction had 11 bases not matched to a gene; V was cut back by 0 bases and J by 6 bases. Germline V lookup: CDR1 MGHRA, CDR2 YSYEKL.

The chain has TRBV7-9 and TRBJ1-2; D unresolved. Germline CDR1 reads SEHNR; CDR2 reads FQNEAQ (reference sequence). Deletions cut 1 base from V and 8 bases from J, with 14 bases between. The CDR3 loop spans 14 amino acids. The CDR3 here is CASSLVYEGIGYTF. The CDR3 bases are TGTGCCAGCAGCTTAGTTTACGAGGGAATAGGCTACACCTTC. Supplemented by reference TRBV7-9 and TRBJ1-2, the full variable domain reads DTGVSQNPRHKITKRGQNVTFRCDPISEHNRLYWYRQTLGQGPEFLTYFQNEAQLEKSRLLSDRFSAERPKGSFSTLEIQRTEQGDSAMYLCASSLVYEGIGYTFGSGTRLTVV.